Here is one T cell receptor (beta chain) with its context. What it binds is unknown. This CDR3 has 14 amino acids. V lost 4 bases, J lost 4 bases, and 11 bases lay in between. Germline CDR1 reads LNHNV; CDR2 reads YYDKDF (reference sequence). The sample belongs to a study of beta chain features in type 1 diabetes. Expressed TCRB transcripts got sequenced, as all isolated RNA was reverse transcribed. Sequenced naive, central memory and regulatory T cell samples produced an average of about 3.6 million reads. TCRdb's copy holds only in-frame clones and misses some; the assay was immunoSEQ multiplex PCR. The sample carries about 170,000 clones, approximately 7.8% recorded once. Study-wide results and limits: Any HLA type influence on TCRB rearrangement was left unresolved here. Shorter TCRB CDR3s, moderately but significantly so, marked every one of the four CD4+ subsets in Type 1 diabetes patients.

The clonotype comes from a middle-aged woman with type 1 diabetes. V and J are TRBV15 and TRBJ1-3; TRBD1 might be the D (6 bases). Sequenced input: central memory CD4+ T cells from blood. In DNA, the CDR3 is TGTGCCACCAGCATAGGGACAACGGGAAACACCATATATTTT. Amino acid sequence: CATSIGTTGNTIYF.